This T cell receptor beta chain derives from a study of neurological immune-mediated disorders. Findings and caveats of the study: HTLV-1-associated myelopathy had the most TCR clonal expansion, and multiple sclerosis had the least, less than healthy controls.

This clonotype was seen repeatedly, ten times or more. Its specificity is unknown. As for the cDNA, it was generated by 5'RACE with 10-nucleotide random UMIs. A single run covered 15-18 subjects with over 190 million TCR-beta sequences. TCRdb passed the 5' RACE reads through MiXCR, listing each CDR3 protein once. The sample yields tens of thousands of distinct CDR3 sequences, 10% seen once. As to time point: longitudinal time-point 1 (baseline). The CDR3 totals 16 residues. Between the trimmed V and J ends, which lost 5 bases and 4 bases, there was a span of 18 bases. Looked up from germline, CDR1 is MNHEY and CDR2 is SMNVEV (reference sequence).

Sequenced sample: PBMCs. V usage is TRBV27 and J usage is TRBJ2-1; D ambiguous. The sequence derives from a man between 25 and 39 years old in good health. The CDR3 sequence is CASSPPRPYTYNEQFF. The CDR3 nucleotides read TGTGCCAGCAGTCCCCCACGACCGTACACTTACAATGAGCAGTTCTTC.